This T cell receptor (beta chain) was sequenced in a study of OX40 agonist ivuxolimab in advanced cancers. Germline V CDR1 and CDR2: MGHRA, YSYEKL. V was clipped by 0 bases and J by 7 bases; unmatched bases: 11. This CDR3 spans 16 amino acids. Sequencing used immunoSEQ multiplex PCR; TCRdb keeps in-frame clones, though not all of them. Of roughly 93,000 clones listed, more than 80% were seen once; the top ten hold 4.5% to 6%. This chain uses TRBV4-1 with TRBJ2-7; 8 bases are shared with TRBD1. The sequences come from CD4+ or CD8+ T cells sorted from blood, collected in a trial of the OX40 agonist ivuxolimab. This sequence originates from an adult with an advanced solid tumor such as melanoma, head and neck, liver or kidney cancer. CDR3 DNA: TGCGCCAGCAGCCAAGAACAAGAGGGCAGGGGGCGGGAGCAGTACTTC. Protein: CASSQEQEGRGREQYF.